The 8 T cell receptor beta chains below were found in one sample sequenced in a study of T cell repertoires in cytomegalovirus infection (dated 2019 in TCRdb). TCRdb names Illumina HiSeq 1500 as the instrument used. The public sequencing data were trimmed at Q25 with fastp and processed into clonotypes with MiXCR by TCRdb, which kept only in-frame beta chains. Here each entry gathers all rows of one CDR3 protein and keeps the most common genes and DNA. The sample table records more than 85,000 distinct CDR3 sequences; less than 25% of these occur just once. The ten largest clonotypes hold 30% to 40% of the sample. Sequenced sample: CD8+ T cells from PBMCs. Receptors were obtained from a human donor in good health (CMV status not recorded). Some clones in this sample may be carry-over from other donors' samples.

The chain carries TRBV24-1 and TRBJ1-1; the D is unclear. Germline-derived CDR1 and CDR2 are KGHDR and SFDVKD. The CDR3 contains 16 residues. V was clipped by 0 bases and J by 3 bases, with 13 bases between them. CDR3 amino acids: CATSDLLEGPYTEAFF. DNA of the CDR3: TGTGCCACCAGTGATTTGCTGGAAGGGCCGTACACTGAAGCTTTCTTT.

This chain connects TRBV6-2 or TRBV6-3 to TRBJ1-1; tentatively, D is TRBD1 (5 bases). Germline V gene data show CDR1 as MNHEY and CDR2 as SVGEGT. V was cut by 3 bases and J by 2 bases, with 25 bases left in between. This CDR3 spans 19 amino acids. CDR3: CASSYRTGRGGGSNTEAFF. The CDR3 nucleotides read TGTGCCAGCAGTTATCGAACCGGAAGGGGCGGAGGTAGTAACACTGAAGCTTTCTTT.

In this sample, this clonotype turned up a few times. This sequence joins TRBV27 and TRBJ2-7, with 7 bases that match TRBD1. V trimming: 2 bases; J trimming: 4 bases; junction bases outside the gene matches: 5. The V gene's germline CDR1 is MNHEY and CDR2 SMNVEV (reference sequence). The CDR3 totals 14 residues. CDR3 region: CASSLTGVRYEQYF. DNA for the CDR3: TGTGCCAGCAGTTTAACAGGGGTGAGGTACGAGCAGTACTTC.

As concerns this clonotype: Germline and junction disagree at one end, which may indicate a read error. The V and J genes are TRBV29-1 and TRBJ2-3; 8 bases agree with TRBD2. The CDR3 covers 15 residues. CDR1 is SQVTM and CDR2 is ANQGSEA in the germline V gene. The DNA of the CDR3 is TGCAGCGTCGAAGGTACTAGCGGAGAAGTAGATACGCAGTATTTT. Protein product: CSVEGTSGEVDTQYF.

The chain has TRBV7-2 and TRBJ2-7, with TRBD1 identical over 8 bases. V shed 2 bases and J 7 bases; nucleotides not matched to a gene: 7. The germline V gene encodes CDR1 SGHTA and CDR2 FQGNSA. The CDR3 loop spans 14 amino acids. The chain's CDR3 is CASSLKQGGSEQYF. The CDR3 region has the DNA TGTGCCAGCAGCTTAAAACAGGGGGGCAGTGAGCAGTACTTC.

The J gene is TRBJ1-5, the V gene TRBV27; the D gene is possibly TRBD1 (5 bases). The CDR3 is 15 amino acids. Trimming removed 6 bases from V and 3 bases from J, with 15 bases in between. Germline CDR1 is MNHEY and CDR2 is SMNVEV (reference sequence). CDR3 nucleotide sequence: TGTGCCAGCAGCCCTGGGAGGGGATCCAATCAGCCCCAGCATTTT. Amino acids: CASSPGRGSNQPQHF.

This clonotype showed up many times. J is TRBJ2-2 and V is TRBV11-2, with 7 positions matching TRBD2. Germline V gene data show CDR1 as SGHAT and CDR2 as FQNNGV. V shed 4 bases and J 11 bases; nucleotides not matched to a gene: 4. This CDR3 has 12 amino acids. CDR3 nucleotide sequence: TGTGCCAGCAGCTGGGGGGGAGGCGAGCTGTTTTTT. Translating gives CASSWGGGELFF.

The chain carries TRBV28 and TRBJ2-1, with D tentatively TRBD1 (6 bases). Looked up from germline, CDR1 is MDHEN and CDR2 is SYDVKM. CDR3 size: 16 residues. V was shortened by 3 bases and J by 8 bases, with 20 bases between the two germline ends. For the CDR3, the DNA is TGTGCCAGCAGTTTGGGGCGAGGGGGACCCCACCATGAGCAGTTCTTC. Amino acids: CASSLGRGGPHHEQFF. Full variable domain (rest looked up from reference TRBV28 and TRBJ2-1): DVKVTQSSRYLVKRTGEKVFLECVQDMDHENMFWYRQDPGLGLRLIYFSYDVKMKEKGDIPEGYSVSREKKERFSLILESASTNQTSMYLCASSLGRGGPHHEQFFGPGTRLTVL.